This TCR beta chain was recorded in a study of T cell repertoires in cytomegalovirus infection. Across the whole study: In the study, CMV epitopes included recently identified HLA-C-restricted and well-studied HLA-B-restricted ones. Based on public TCR beta signatures, there were indications of CMV infection and of a matching HLA type.

This clonotype was counted only a few times. Its antigen is unidentified. A single record per CDR3 protein comes from TCRdb applying MiXCR to the reads. The table includes 400,000 to 600,000 distinct CDR3 sequences, about 39% detected once. The sample in question was cultured PBMCs, obtained from culture after CMV antigen stimulation. This receptor was identified in a human donor in good health (CMV status not recorded). Some clones in this sample may be carry-over from other donors' samples.

The CDR3: CASSRTLNTEAFF. For the CDR3, the DNA is TGTGCCAGCAGCCGAACACTGAACACTGAAGCTTTCTTT. V and J are TRBV9 and TRBJ1-1; D is unresolved. Trimming left V 4 bases short and J 0 bases short, with 7 bases between. The CDR3 extends over 13 amino acids. Germline values: CDR1 SGDLS, CDR2 YYNGEE.